The sequence of this TCR beta chain was determined in a study of shared clonotypes between healthy human individuals (dated by TCRdb to 2018 to 2020). General notes on the study: The cohort comprised two women and a few men aged 18 to 49 years. Per donor, three plates each were used for CD4 naive and CD4 memory, two for CD8 naive, and one for CD8 memory. The study deeply sequenced blood TCR repertoires of roughly five healthy adults to estimate repertoire size and the extent of clonotype sharing between individuals. Libraries were prepared and TCR repertoires were sequenced by different laboratories using diverse techniques, in order to increase sequencing depth and limit assay-specific biases. Each donor's leukapheresis produced roughly between roughly 0.85 and 10 billion PBMCs.

CD8 naive samples were CD45RO-negative cells positively selected for CCR7, giving a CD45RA+CCR7+ population that excluded TemRA cells. Healthy HIV-negative adults with no recently reported acute infections or vaccinations were included as donors. Every donor was a Caucasian adult living in Nashville, Tennessee, USA. Blood was obtained by leukapheresis, after which PBMCs were separated by Ficoll-Histopaque density gradient centrifugation and cryopreserved in liquid nitrogen vapor phase. Analytical flow cytometry was used to check the purity and quantity of every magnetically sorted T cell population. From each sorted fraction, genomic DNA was isolated and quantified by UV absorbance on a Nanodrop 2000c. As regards this clone: Its specific antigen is unknown. Base qualities are not at hand, and no much larger clone is one base apart.

Study-wide findings and limitations: Sampling was limited to blood, and TCR repertoires in tissue likely differ from TCR repertoires in blood. Based on pairwise subsampling, the degree of clonotype sharing among donors was expected to be affected by sequencing depth. Around 5% of naive CD4, roughly 3.5% of naive CD8, 2.3% of memory CD4, and over 0.35% of memory CD8 clonotypes were shared across a handful of donors. Incomplete sequencing was indicated by rarefaction of sorted-subset datasets, despite the large sequencing depth. Larger estimated clonotype richness was generally found for naive subsets than for memory subsets. Because the study included a small number of donors, the genetic and exposure-history diversity represented was limited. Higher generation probabilities were observed for clonotypes shared by all four sorted-subset donors than for non-shared clonotypes.

TCR CDR3 regions were amplified from genomic DNA by multiplex PCR using the deep immunoSEQ assay. Genomic DNA extracted from each cell subset was distributed evenly over all wells of several immunoSEQ 96-well plates, and each plate served as one replicate. For sorted subsets, each replicate PCR was loaded with 200 ng genomic DNA, equivalent to approximately 33,000 T cell genomes. Purified libraries were measured with a Qubit 3.0 fluorometer, size-checked on a Bioanalyzer 2100, and measured again with the KAPA Library Quantification kit. Every immunoSEQ 96-well plate was sequenced on a separate single-read 150-cycle Illumina NextSeq 550 flow cell. Turning to the authors' computational methods: Because only junctional sequences without quality scores were contained in the immunoSEQ output, filtering matching that applied to full-length reads could not be performed. Sequences were annotated with PyIR, a Python wrapper for IgBLAST v1.9, using IMGT germline references to assign V/J genes and CDR3. Reads were filtered out if the reads had weak V/J assignments (E-value above 1e-6), no CDR3, stop codons, out-of-frame junctions, or ambiguous translated residues. V3J clonotypes were defined as sequences sharing the same inferred V gene, J gene, and CDR3 amino acid sequence. To compute the percentage overlap between repertoires, the number of shared unique clonotypes was divided by the size of the smaller repertoire. Three approaches were used to assess repertoire richness: RTK rarefaction, the Chao1 estimator, and Recon v2.1 estimates of unobserved clonotypes. Generation probabilities for all TCRbeta clonotypes obtained by the gDNA method from several donors were computed using OLGA. TCRdb stores this immuneACCESS table with in-frame sequences only. Part of the clones is absent; in the studies checked, under half of the shortfall reflects unresolved V genes, and no reason is known for the rest. That table gives V, J and clone size, and the DNA gave D and trimming. The sample table holds 2 million or so clones, of which about 95% were seen once. The top ten clones comprise 0.85% to 1.2% of the sample.

Sequences were obtained from naive CD8+ T cells sorted from blood. What this sample's cell subset or site label stands for: CD45RA+CCR7+. The TCR comes from a man between 18 and 29 years old in good health.

The DNA reads TGTGCCAGTAGTATTGGGGACAGGGGAAGCGAGGAGCAGTACTTC. Its protein reads: CASSIGDRGSEEQYF. The chain is encoded by TRBV19 joined to TRBJ2-7, with 10 middle bases fitting TRBD1. The germline V gene encodes CDR1 LNHDA and CDR2 SQIVND (reference sequence). The V end gives up 3 bases and the J end 7 bases, leaving 9 bases in the junction not matched to a gene. From the cysteine up to the phenylalanine, the CDR3 has a length of 15 residues. The read is trimmed to its CDR3 DNA, 45 bases read in frame from base 1.